The 18 T cell receptor beta chains listed next were all sequenced from one sample in a study of blood T cell repertoires in COVID-19 (dated by TCRdb to about 2020). The receptor library was made with the immunoSEQ multiplex PCR assay. TCRdb limited this immuneACCESS table to in-frame rearrangements with V and J called. A share of clones is missing; checked studies link under half to unresolved V genes, and the rest is unexplained. Counted in this sample were around 93,000 clones; 81% of them appeared once. The top ten constitute approximately 4% of the sample. Input material: peripheral blood. These TCRs come from a man aged 60 to 69 with acute or convalescent COVID-19.

The chain is built from TRBV19 and TRBJ2-3; 8 bases are shared with TRBD2. The CDR3 length is 15 residues. The V gene's germline CDR1 is LNHDA and CDR2 SQIVND (reference sequence). J gave up 2 bases and V 3 bases, and 4 bases lay outside the gene matches. CDR3 nucleotide sequence: TGTGCCAGTAGTATGAACGGACTAGCCACAGATACGCAGTATTTT. Its translation: CASSMNGLATDTQYF.

This sequence joins TRBV7-2 and TRBJ2-4; TRBD2 aligns across 7 bases. This CDR3 region has 15 residues. Germline V CDR1 and CDR2: SGHTA, FQGNSA. V was pared by 2 bases and J by 5 bases, with 6 bases of the junction left unmatched. CDR3 DNA: TGTGCCAGCAGCTTAATGGCGGGAGTGGAAAACATTCAGTACTTC. Encoded protein: CASSLMAGVENIQYF.

The CDR3 spells CAIRGGQGRMENTEAFF. CDR3 DNA: TGTGCCATCAGAGGAGGACAGGGACGAATGGAGAACACTGAAGCTTTCTTT. V usage is TRBV10-3 and J usage is TRBJ1-1; 8 positions agree with TRBD1. Germline-derived CDR1 and CDR2 are ENHRY and SYGVKD. The CDR3 runs 17 residues. The ends lost 6 bases at V and 1 base at J; junction bases unmatched: 13.

The V call is TRBV19, the J call TRBJ2-5; weak D call: TRBD1 (6 bases). V was pared by 2 bases and J by 5 bases, with 12 bases between. The CDR3 has 14 amino acids. Germline CDR1 is LNHDA and CDR2 is SQIVND (reference sequence). CDR3 bases: TGTGCCAGTAGTATACGACAGGACGGGGAGACCCAGTACTTC. Encoded protein: CASSIRQDGETQYF.

This chain joins TRBV6-5 and TRBJ1-2; D is undetermined. CDR1 and CDR2 (germline): MNHEY, SVGAGI. The V end lost 2 bases, the J end lost 1 base, and 8 bases lay between the germline ends. The CDR3 is 14 residues long. The CDR3 region has the DNA TGTGCCAGCAGTTACCAGGCAGTTAACTATGGCTACACCTTC. Translation gives CASSYQAVNYGYTF.

The rearrangement links TRBV4-3 to TRBJ1-3; D might be TRBD1 (6 bases). Germline CDR1 and CDR2: LGHNA and YSLEER. V was shortened by 0 bases and J by 8 bases, with 11 bases between the two germline ends. The CDR3 totals 14 residues. CDR3 loop: CASSQDLKGDTIYF. CDR3 nucleotides: TGCGCCAGCAGCCAAGATCTAAAGGGGGACACCATATATTTT.

CDR3 region: CASSPWDYTDTQYF. As DNA, the CDR3 is TGTGCCAGCTCACCCTGGGACTACACAGATACGCAGTATTTT. This sequence joins TRBV18 and TRBJ2-3, with 7 bases lining up with TRBD2. This CDR3 is 14 amino acids long. Germline assignment: CDR1 KGHSH and CDR2 LQKENI. The ends lost 3 bases at V and 2 bases at J; junction bases unmatched: 2.

This rearrangement joins TRBV27 to TRBJ1-1, with D perhaps matching TRBD1 (5 bases). The germline V and J ends were trimmed by 2 bases and 6 bases, with 25 bases remaining between them. This CDR3 has 18 amino acids. Germline CDR1 reads MNHEY; CDR2 reads SMNVEV (reference sequence). The CDR3 DNA sequence: TGTGCCAGCAGTTTAAAAGGTTTACAGGTCAGGGAACGTGCTGAAGCTTTCTTT. This gives the protein CASSLKGLQVRERAEAFF.

This clone appeared many times. V gene TRBV30 combines with J gene TRBJ1-6; D unclear. The germline gives CDR1 GTSNPN, CDR2 SVGIG (reference sequence). V was shortened by 7 bases and J by 4 bases, with 14 bases between the two germline ends. This CDR3 contains 14 residues. The CDR3 sequence is CASPKGAYNSPLHF. CDR3 nucleotide sequence: TGTGCCTCGCCTAAAGGAGCGTATAATTCACCCCTCCACTTT. Full variable domain (missing parts from reference TRBV30 and TRBJ1-6): SQTIHQWPATLVQPVGSPLSLECTVEGTSNPNLYWYRQAAGRGLQLLFYSVGIGQISSEVPQNLSASRPQDRQFILSSKKLLLSDSGFYLCASPKGAYNSPLHFGNGTRLTVT.

J is TRBJ1-6 and V is TRBV6-6; D uncertain. Germline V lookup: CDR1 MNHNY, CDR2 SVGAGI (reference sequence). CDR3 length: 13 amino acids. V dropped 7 bases and J dropped 0 bases, with 4 bases sitting between them. The DNA of the CDR3 is TGTGCCAGCATTAGCTCCTATAATTCACCCCTCCACTTT. This codes for CASISSYNSPLHF.

The chain couples TRBV7-3 to TRBJ2-1, with 10 bases aligning to TRBD1. V lost 5 bases and J lost 9; bases outside the gene matches: 13. CDR1 is SGHTA, CDR2 FQGTGA, per germline. The CDR3 runs to 16 residues. The DNA for the CDR3 is TGTGCCAGCAGCCGACCCCCCGGACAGGGGGTTAGTGAGCAGTTCTTC. Its translation: CASSRPPGQGVSEQFF.

V usage is TRBV7-3 and J usage is TRBJ2-7; the match to TRBD2 covers 7 bases. The CDR3 spans 17 residues. After removal of 0 bases from V and 6 bases from J, the junction contained 14 bases not matched to a gene. Germline V CDR1 and CDR2: SGHTA, FQGTGA. CDR3 nucleotides: TGTGCCAGCAGCTTAACGGGAAGGTTGGCGGGGGAGAGCGAGCAGTACTTC. Its protein product is CASSLTGRLAGESEQYF.

V gene TRBV7-6 combines with J gene TRBJ1-4; no clear D gene. From germline, CDR1 is SGHVS and CDR2 FNYEAQ. The CDR3 consists of 16 residues. Trimming left V 4 bases short and J 7 bases short, with 19 bases between. The CDR3 is CASSSVLGRTSEKLFF. The DNA for the CDR3 is TGTGCCAGCAGCTCAGTATTGGGGAGAACGAGTGAAAAACTGTTTTTT.

The chain joins TRBV19 to TRBJ1-6; D unclear. This CDR3 region has 16 residues. V was clipped by 1 base and J by 6 bases, with 13 bases between them. The germline CDR1 and CDR2 sequences are LNHDA and SQIVND (reference sequence). The CDR3 protein is CASSIGLRSPNSPLHF. In nucleotides, the CDR3 is TGTGCCAGTAGTATAGGTTTAAGGAGTCCTAATTCACCCCTCCACTTT.

The chain couples TRBV2 to TRBJ1-6; tentatively, D is TRBD1 (5 bases). This CDR3 is 16 amino acids long. V was pared by 7 bases and J by 9 bases, with 22 bases between. CDR1 and CDR2 (germline): SNHLY, FYNNEI. In DNA form, the CDR3 reads TGTGCCAGCACACCCGCCGGGGGGGTAATTGGTTCACCCCTCCACTTT. Protein product: CASTPAGGVIGSPLHF.

This clone was detected once. The chain recombines TRBV3-1 (or the pseudogene TRBV3-2) with TRBJ1-1; D uncertain. The germline V gene encodes CDR1 LGHDT and CDR2 YNNKEL (reference sequence). The CDR3 has 12 residues. V gave up 3 bases and J gave up 12 bases, with 14 bases separating them. This CDR3 is CASSQLTGVPFF. CDR3 DNA: TGTGCCAGCAGCCAGCTAACCGGGGTGCCTTTCTTT.

V is TRBV6-5 and J is TRBJ2-1; 9 bases are shared with TRBD2. The CDR3 runs 15 residues. Germline trimming cut 5 bases from V and 4 bases from J; bases unmatched to any gene: 6. Germline-derived CDR1 and CDR2 are MNHEY and SVGAGI. The CDR3: CASSPRGGQYNEQFF. In DNA form, the CDR3 reads TGTGCCAGCAGTCCGCGGGGGGGCCAATACAATGAGCAGTTCTTC.

This clone has just a few counts. The chain links TRBV5-5 to TRBJ2-1; a possible D gene is TRBD2 (6 bases). V was clipped by 2 bases and J by 2 bases, with 8 bases between them. Germline V lookup: CDR1 SGHKS, CDR2 YYEKEE (reference sequence). The CDR3 runs 14 residues. The CDR3 reads CASSLRTTYNEQFF. The CDR3, as DNA: TGTGCCAGCAGCTTAAGGACTACCTACAATGAGCAGTTCTTC.